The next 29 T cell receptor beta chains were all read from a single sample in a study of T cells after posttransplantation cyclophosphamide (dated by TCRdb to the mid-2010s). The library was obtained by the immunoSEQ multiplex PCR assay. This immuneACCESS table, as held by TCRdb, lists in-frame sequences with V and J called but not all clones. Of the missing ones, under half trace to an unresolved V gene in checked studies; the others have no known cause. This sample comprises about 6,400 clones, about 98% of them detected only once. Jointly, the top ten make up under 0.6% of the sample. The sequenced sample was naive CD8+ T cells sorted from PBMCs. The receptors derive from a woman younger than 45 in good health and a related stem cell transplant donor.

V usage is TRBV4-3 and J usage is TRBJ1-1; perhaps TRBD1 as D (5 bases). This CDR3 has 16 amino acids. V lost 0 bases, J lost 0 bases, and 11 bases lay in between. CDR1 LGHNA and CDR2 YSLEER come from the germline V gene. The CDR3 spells CASSQEGQFMNTEAFF. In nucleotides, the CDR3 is TGCGCCAGCAGCCAAGAGGGGCAGTTCATGAACACTGAAGCTTTCTTT.

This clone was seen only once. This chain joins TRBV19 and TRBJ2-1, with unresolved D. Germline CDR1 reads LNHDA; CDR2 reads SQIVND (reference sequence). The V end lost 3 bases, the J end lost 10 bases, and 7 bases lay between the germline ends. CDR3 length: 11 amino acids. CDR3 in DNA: TGTGCCAGTAGTATTATCGGGGAGCAGTTCTTC. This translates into CASSIIGEQFF. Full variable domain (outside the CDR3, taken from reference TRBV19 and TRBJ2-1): DGGITQSPKYLFRKEGQNVTLSCEQNLNHDAMYWYRQDPGQGLRLIYYSQIVNDFQKGDIAEGYSVSREKKESFPLTVTSAQKNPTAFYLCASSIIGEQFFGPGTRLTVL.

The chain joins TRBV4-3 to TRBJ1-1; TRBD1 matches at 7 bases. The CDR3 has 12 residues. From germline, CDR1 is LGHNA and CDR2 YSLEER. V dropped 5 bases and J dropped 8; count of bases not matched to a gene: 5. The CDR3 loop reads CASSARGQEAFF. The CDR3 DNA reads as TGCGCCAGCAGCGCGCGGGGACAGGAAGCTTTCTTT.

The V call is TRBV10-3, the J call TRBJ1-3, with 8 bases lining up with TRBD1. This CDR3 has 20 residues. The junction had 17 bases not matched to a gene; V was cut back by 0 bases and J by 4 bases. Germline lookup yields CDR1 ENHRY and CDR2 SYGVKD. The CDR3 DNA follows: TGTGCCATCAGTGAGTCGAGGGCGCGGACAGGGTGGTCTTCGGGAAACACCATATATTTT. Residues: CAISESRARTGWSSGNTIYF.

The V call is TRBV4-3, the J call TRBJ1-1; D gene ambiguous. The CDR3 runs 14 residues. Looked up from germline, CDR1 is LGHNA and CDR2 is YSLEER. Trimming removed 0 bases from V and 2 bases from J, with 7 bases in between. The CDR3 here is CASSQDPFNTEAFF. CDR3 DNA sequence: TGCGCCAGCAGCCAAGACCCATTTAACACTGAAGCTTTCTTT.

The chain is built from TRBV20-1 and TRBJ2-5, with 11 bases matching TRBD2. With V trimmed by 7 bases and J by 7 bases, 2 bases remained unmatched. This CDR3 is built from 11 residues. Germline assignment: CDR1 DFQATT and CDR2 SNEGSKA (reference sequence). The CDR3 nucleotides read TGCAGTGGACTAGCGGGGAGGACCCAGTACTTC. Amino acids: CSGLAGRTQYF.

CDR3 region: CATSRDWRGRNTEAFF. The CDR3 coding sequence is TGTGCCACCAGCAGAGATTGGAGGGGACGGAACACTGAAGCTTTCTTT. The chain joins TRBV15 to TRBJ1-1, with D possibly being TRBD1 (5 bases). V lost 0 bases and J lost 1, with 12 bases in between. Germline V gene lookup returns CDR1 LNHNV and CDR2 YYDKDF (reference sequence). The length of the CDR3 is 16 residues.

Written as DNA, the CDR3 is TGTGCCAGCAGCTTTTTCGCGGGGGGTCAGAATGAGCAGTTCTTC. It encodes CASSFFAGGQNEQFF. The chain links TRBV7-3 to TRBJ2-1; TRBD2 agrees at 8 bases. This CDR3 contains 15 residues. The trim removed 3 bases at V and 7 bases at J, leaving 8 bases unmatched. CDR1 is SGHTA and CDR2 is FQGTGA in the germline V gene.

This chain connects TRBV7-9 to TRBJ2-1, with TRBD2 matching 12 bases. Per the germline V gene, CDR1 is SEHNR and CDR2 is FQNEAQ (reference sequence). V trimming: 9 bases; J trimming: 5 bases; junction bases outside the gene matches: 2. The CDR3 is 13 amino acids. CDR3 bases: TGTGCCAGGACTAGCGGGAGCCACAATGAGCAGTTCTTC. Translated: CARTSGSHNEQFF.

The CDR3 region is CASSSRQGPLTNYGYTF. The CDR3, as DNA: TGTGCCAGCAGCTCTAGACAGGGGCCCTTAACTAACTATGGCTACACCTTC. The chain carries TRBV5-5 and TRBJ1-2; 8 bases align to TRBD1. The length of the CDR3 is 17 residues. V lost 3 bases, J lost 0 bases, and 10 bases stayed unmatched. Germline CDR1 and CDR2: SGHKS and YYEKEE (reference sequence).

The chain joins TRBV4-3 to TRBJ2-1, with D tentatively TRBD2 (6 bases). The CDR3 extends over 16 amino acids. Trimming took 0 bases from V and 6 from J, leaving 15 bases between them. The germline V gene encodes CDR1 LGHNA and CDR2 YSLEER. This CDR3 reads CASSQDRAAGGNEQFF. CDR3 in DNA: TGCGCCAGCAGCCAAGACCGAGCAGCCGGGGGCAATGAGCAGTTCTTC.

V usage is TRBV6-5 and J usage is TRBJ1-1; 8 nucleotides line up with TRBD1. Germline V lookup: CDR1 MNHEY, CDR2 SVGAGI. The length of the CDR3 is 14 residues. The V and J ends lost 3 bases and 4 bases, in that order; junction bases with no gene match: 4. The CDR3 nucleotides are TGTGCCAGCAGTTATACAGGGGGTGGCACTGAAGCTTTCTTT. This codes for CASSYTGGGTEAFF.

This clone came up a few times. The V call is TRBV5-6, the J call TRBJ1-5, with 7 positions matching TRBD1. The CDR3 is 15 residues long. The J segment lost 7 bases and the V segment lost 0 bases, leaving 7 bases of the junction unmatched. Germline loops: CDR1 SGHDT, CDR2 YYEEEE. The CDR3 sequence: CASSLGGGGSQPQHF. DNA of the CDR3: TGTGCCAGCAGCTTGGGAGGGGGCGGATCACAGCCCCAGCATTTT.

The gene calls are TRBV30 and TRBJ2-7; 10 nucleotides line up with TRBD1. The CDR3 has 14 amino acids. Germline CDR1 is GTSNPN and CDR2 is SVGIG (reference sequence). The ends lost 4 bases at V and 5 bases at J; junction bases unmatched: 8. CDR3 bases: TGTGCCTGGACCTCGACAGGGGGCTTGGACGAGCAGTACTTC. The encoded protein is CAWTSTGGLDEQYF.

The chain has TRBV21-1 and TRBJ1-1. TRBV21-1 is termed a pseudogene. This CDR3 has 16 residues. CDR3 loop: CATSPGELPLVPEAFF. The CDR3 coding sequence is TGTGCCACCTCTCCGGGAGAGCTACCTCTGGTCCCTGAAGCTTTCTTT.

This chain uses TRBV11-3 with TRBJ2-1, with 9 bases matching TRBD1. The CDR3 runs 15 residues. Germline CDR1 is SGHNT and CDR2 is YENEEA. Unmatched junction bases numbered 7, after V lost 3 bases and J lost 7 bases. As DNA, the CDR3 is TGTGCCAGCAGCTTCCCCGGACAGGGGAGGAATGAGCAGTTCTTC. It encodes CASSFPGQGRNEQFF. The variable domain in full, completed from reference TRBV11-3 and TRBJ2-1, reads EAGVVQSPRYKIIEKKQPVAFWCNPISGHNTLYWYLQNLGQGPELLIRYENEEAVDDSQLPKDRFSAERLKGVDSTLKIQPAELGDSAVYLCASSFPGQGRNEQFFGPGTRLTVL.

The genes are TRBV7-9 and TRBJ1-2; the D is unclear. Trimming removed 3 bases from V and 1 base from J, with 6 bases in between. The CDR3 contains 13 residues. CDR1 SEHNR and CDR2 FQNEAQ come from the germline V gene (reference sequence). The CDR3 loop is CASSFADNYGYTF. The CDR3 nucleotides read TGTGCCAGCAGCTTCGCGGATAACTATGGCTACACCTTC.

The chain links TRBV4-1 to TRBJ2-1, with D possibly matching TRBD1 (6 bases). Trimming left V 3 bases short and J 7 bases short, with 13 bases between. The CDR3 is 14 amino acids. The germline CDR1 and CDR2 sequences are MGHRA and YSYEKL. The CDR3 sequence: CASSQGQGLNEQFF. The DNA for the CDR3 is TGCGCCAGCAGCCAGGGGCAGGGGTTGAATGAGCAGTTCTTC.

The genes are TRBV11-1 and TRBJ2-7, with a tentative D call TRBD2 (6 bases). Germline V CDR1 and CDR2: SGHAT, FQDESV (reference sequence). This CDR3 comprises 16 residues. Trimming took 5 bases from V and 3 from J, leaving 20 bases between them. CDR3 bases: TGTGCCAGCAGCCCCTCTCCAGCGGGCCGAAGCTACGAGCAGTACTTC. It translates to CASSPSPAGRSYEQYF.

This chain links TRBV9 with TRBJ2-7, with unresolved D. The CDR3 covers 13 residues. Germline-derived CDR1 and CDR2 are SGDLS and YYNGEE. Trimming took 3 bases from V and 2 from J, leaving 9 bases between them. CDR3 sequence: CASSGSPAYEQYF. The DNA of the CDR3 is TGTGCCAGCAGCGGCAGTCCTGCCTACGAGCAGTACTTC.

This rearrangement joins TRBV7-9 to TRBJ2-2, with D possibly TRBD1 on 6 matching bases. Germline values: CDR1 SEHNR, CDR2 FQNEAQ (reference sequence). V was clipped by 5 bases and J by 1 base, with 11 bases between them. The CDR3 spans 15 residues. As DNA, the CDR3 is TGTGCCAGCAGCCACAGGGTTGTGAACACCGGGGAGCTGTTTTTT. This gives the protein CASSHRVVNTGELFF.

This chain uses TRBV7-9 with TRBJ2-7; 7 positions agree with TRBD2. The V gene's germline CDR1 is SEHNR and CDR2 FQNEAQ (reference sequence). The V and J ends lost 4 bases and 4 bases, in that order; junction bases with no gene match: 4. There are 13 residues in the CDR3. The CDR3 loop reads CASSSAGQYEQYF. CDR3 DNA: TGTGCCAGCAGCTCAGCGGGGCAATACGAGCAGTACTTC.

CDR3 in DNA: TGTGCCAGTAGTAGGGGGGAGGGCGGCCCTAACACTGAAGCTTTCTTT. Protein product: CASSRGEGGPNTEAFF. This rearrangement joins TRBV19 to TRBJ1-1; D perhaps matches TRBD1 (5 bases). Germline loops: CDR1 LNHDA, CDR2 SQIVND (reference sequence). V was shortened by 4 bases and J by 2 bases, with 17 bases between the two germline ends. This CDR3 is built from 16 residues.

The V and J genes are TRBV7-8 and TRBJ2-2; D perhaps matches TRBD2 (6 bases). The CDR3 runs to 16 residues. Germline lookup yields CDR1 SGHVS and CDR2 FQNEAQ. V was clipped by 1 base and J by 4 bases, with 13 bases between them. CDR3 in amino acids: CASSLEALGGTGELFF. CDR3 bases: TGTGCCAGCAGCTTAGAAGCCTTGGGGGGCACCGGGGAGCTGTTTTTT.

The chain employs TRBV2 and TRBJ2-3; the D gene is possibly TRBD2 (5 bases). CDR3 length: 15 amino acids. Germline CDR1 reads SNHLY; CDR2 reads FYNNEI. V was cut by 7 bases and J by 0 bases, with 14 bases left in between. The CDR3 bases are TGTGCCAGCATTACAGCGGTTGCTAGCACAGATACGCAGTATTTT. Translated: CASITAVASTDTQYF.

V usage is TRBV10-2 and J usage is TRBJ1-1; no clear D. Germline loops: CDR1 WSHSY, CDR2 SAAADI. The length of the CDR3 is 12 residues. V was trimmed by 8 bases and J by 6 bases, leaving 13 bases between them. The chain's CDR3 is CASSSGGSEAFF. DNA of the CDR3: TGCGCCAGCTCCTCAGGAGGGTCTGAAGCTTTCTTT.

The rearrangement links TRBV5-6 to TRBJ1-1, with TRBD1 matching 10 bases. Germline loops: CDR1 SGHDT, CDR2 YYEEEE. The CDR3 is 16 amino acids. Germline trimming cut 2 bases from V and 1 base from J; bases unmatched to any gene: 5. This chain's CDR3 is CASSFMTGGPNTEAFF. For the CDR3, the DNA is TGTGCCAGCAGCTTTATGACAGGGGGCCCGAACACTGAAGCTTTCTTT.

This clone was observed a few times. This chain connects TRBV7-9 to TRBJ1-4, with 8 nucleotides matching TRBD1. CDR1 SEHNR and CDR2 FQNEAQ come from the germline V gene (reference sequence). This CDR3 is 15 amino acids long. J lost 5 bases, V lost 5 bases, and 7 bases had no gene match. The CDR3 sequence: CASSIPTGVNEKLFF. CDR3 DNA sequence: TGTGCCAGCAGCATTCCGACAGGGGTAAATGAAAAACTGTTTTTT. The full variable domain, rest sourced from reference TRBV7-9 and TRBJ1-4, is DTGVSQNPRHKITKRGQNVTFRCDPISEHNRLYWYRQTLGQGPEFLTYFQNEAQLEKSRLLSDRFSAERPKGSFSTLEIQRTEQGDSAMYLCASSIPTGVNEKLFFGSGTQLSVL.

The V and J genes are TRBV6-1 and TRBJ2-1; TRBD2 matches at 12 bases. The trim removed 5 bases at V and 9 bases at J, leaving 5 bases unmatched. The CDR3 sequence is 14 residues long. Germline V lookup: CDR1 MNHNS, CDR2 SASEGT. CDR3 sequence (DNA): TGTGCCAGCAGTCTGACTAGCGGGGGAATTGAGCAGTTCTTC. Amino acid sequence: CASSLTSGGIEQFF.